The 16 T cell receptor beta chains below come from one sample, sequenced in a study of shared clonotypes between healthy human individuals. TCRdb's table, derived via immunoSEQ multiplex PCR, lists solely in-frame clones and lacks some. The sample contains 1,400,000 or so clones, about 98.5% of which appear only once. Specimen: naive CD4+ T cells sorted from blood. Subset in this sample: CD45RA+ positively selected. The receptors stem from a man aged 25 to 40 in good health.

The genes are TRBV7-2 and TRBJ1-1; TRBD1 matches at 7 bases. In germline, CDR1 is SGHTA, CDR2 FQGNSA. This CDR3 region has 13 residues. V shed 3 bases and J 8 bases; nucleotides not matched to a gene: 6. CDR3 coding DNA: TGTGCCAGCAGCTTTACGCTGGACAGGGAAGCTTTCTTT. It yields the protein CASSFTLDREAFF.

For this clone: The sample has other DNA sequences that encode this CDR3 too. The V call is TRBV5-1, the J call TRBJ1-2; 7 bases agree with TRBD1. Germline-derived CDR1 and CDR2 are SGHRS and YFSETQ. Unmatched junction bases numbered 3, after V lost 0 bases and J lost 4 bases. This CDR3 has 14 amino acids. CDR3 sequence reads: CASSLGTGLYGYTF. CDR3 in DNA: TGCGCCAGCAGCTTGGGGACAGGACTCTATGGCTACACCTTC.

A word on this clone: At the DNA level, this CDR3 is encoded by other sequences in the same sample as well. V gene TRBV2 combines with J gene TRBJ2-1; D unresolved. The CDR3 covers 12 residues. The V end lost 4 bases, the J end lost 8 bases, and 9 bases lay between the germline ends. The germline V gene has CDR1 SNHLY and CDR2 FYNNEI. CDR3 region: CASSGGGHEQFF. The CDR3 DNA is TGTGCCAGCAGTGGGGGTGGCCATGAGCAGTTCTTC.

The genes are TRBV7-2 and TRBJ2-1; no definite D call. CDR1 and CDR2 (germline): SGHTA, FQGNSA. V dropped 1 base and J dropped 6 bases, with 7 bases sitting between them. The CDR3 has 13 residues. The chain's CDR3 is CASSLDSPNEQFF. DNA of the CDR3: TGTGCCAGCAGCTTAGATTCACCCAATGAGCAGTTCTTC.

This clone was seen a single time. The rearrangement links TRBV4-1 to TRBJ2-2; possible D gene TRBD2, 5 bases. CDR3 length equals 17 residues. In germline, CDR1 is MGHRA, CDR2 YSYEKL. V was cut by 1 base and J by 0 bases, with 12 bases left in between. CDR3 coding DNA: TGCGCCAGCAGCCAAGTTCGGGCGGGCGCGAACACCGGGGAGCTGTTTTTT. As protein: CASSQVRAGANTGELFF.

The J gene is TRBJ1-1, the V gene TRBV19; unclear D gene. This CDR3 comprises 13 residues. Between the trimmed V and J ends, which lost 5 bases and 8 bases, there was a span of 15 bases. Per the germline V gene, CDR1 is LNHDA and CDR2 is SQIVND (reference sequence). CDR3 loop: CASSFDTREEAFF. The CDR3 DNA reads as TGTGCCAGTAGTTTCGACACGAGGGAGGAAGCTTTCTTT.

The chain carries TRBV7-7 and TRBJ2-2, with 11 nucleotides matching TRBD2. The ends lost 5 bases at V and 4 bases at J; junction bases unmatched: 6. CDR3 length equals 16 residues. In germline, CDR1 is SSHAT, CDR2 FNYEAQ (reference sequence). The DNA for the CDR3 is TGTGCCAGCAGCCCCGGGACTAGCGGAGCCACCGGGGAGCTGTTTTTT. This gives the protein CASSPGTSGATGELFF.

This sequence joins TRBV9 and TRBJ1-4; a possible D gene is TRBD1 (5 bases). The CDR3 consists of 16 residues. The V end was cut by 3 bases, the J end by 7 bases, with 19 bases between. The V gene's germline CDR1 is SGDLS and CDR2 YYNGEE. The CDR3 DNA reads TGTGCCAGCAGCGCCAATCCGGGCCCTAGGGGTGAAAAACTGTTTTTT. This codes for CASSANPGPRGEKLFF. Based on the CDR3 plus reference TRBV9 and TRBJ1-4, the full variable domain is DSGVTQTPKHLITATGQRVTLRCSPRSGDLSVYWYQQSLDQGLQFLIQYYNGEERAKGNILERFSAQQFPDLHSELNLSSLELGDSALYFCASSANPGPRGEKLFFGSGTQLSVL.

This rearrangement joins TRBV5-6 to TRBJ2-7; 10 nucleotides match TRBD1. The CDR3 extends over 15 amino acids. Germline values: CDR1 SGHDT, CDR2 YYEEEE. V lost 6 bases, J lost 2 bases, and 8 bases stayed unmatched. The CDR3 loop reads CASNPTGTGAYEQYF. The CDR3 region has the DNA TGTGCCAGCAACCCGACCGGGACAGGGGCCTACGAGCAGTACTTC.

This clone appeared a single time. The chain recombines TRBV27 with TRBJ2-7, with D possibly matching TRBD2 (6 bases). CDR1 is MNHEY, CDR2 SMNVEV, per germline (reference sequence). CDR3 length equals 13 residues. V was trimmed by 3 bases and J by 5 bases, leaving 11 bases between them. This CDR3 is CASSLGPGDEQYF. The CDR3 DNA reads as TGTGCCAGCAGTTTGGGGCCGGGGGACGAGCAGTACTTC.

The V and J genes are TRBV5-1 and TRBJ1-3; D is uncertain. V gave up 5 bases and J gave up 0 bases, with 12 bases separating them. Germline V gene sequence: CDR1 SGHRS, CDR2 YFSETQ. This CDR3 spans 15 amino acids. The CDR3: CASRPAVNSGNTIYF. The CDR3 region has the DNA TGCGCCAGCAGGCCCGCCGTTAACTCTGGAAACACCATATATTTT.

The J gene is TRBJ2-2, the V gene TRBV28; TRBD2 matches at 9 bases. The CDR3 totals 16 residues. V was clipped by 3 bases and J by 4 bases; unmatched bases: 6. Germline loops: CDR1 MDHEN, CDR2 SYDVKM. The CDR3 loop reads CASSLREGLGTGELFF. The CDR3 DNA reads as TGTGCCAGCAGTTTGCGGGAGGGCCTTGGCACCGGGGAGCTGTTTTTT.

This clone was seen a single time. This sequence joins TRBV5-5 and TRBJ1-1; 8 bases align to TRBD1. The V and J ends lost 3 bases and 0 bases, in that order; junction bases with no gene match: 4. The germline V gene has CDR1 SGHKS and CDR2 YYEKEE (reference sequence). The CDR3 totals 15 residues. DNA for the CDR3: TGTGCCAGCAGCTGGGGGACAGGCATGAACACTGAAGCTTTCTTT. Amino acid sequence: CASSWGTGMNTEAFF.

The chain combines TRBV27 with TRBJ2-1; TRBD2 might be the D (7 bases). CDR3 length: 13 residues. Germline V CDR1 and CDR2: MNHEY, SMNVEV (reference sequence). With 6 bases removed from V and 9 bases from J, the gap between germline ends came to 15 bases. For the CDR3, the DNA is TGTGCCAGCAGGGGAGGGGGGGGCAGTGAGCAGTTCTTC. This translates into CASRGGGGSEQFF.

The gene calls are TRBV28 and TRBJ2-2, with TRBD2 matching 12 bases. CDR3 length: 15 residues. The J segment lost 7 bases and the V segment lost 3 bases, leaving 3 bases of the junction unmatched. The germline V gene encodes CDR1 MDHEN and CDR2 SYDVKM. CDR3: CASSLTSGSSGELFF. In DNA form, the CDR3 reads TGTGCCAGCAGTTTGACTAGCGGGAGTAGCGGGGAGCTGTTTTTT.

V is TRBV10-2 and J is TRBJ2-1, with 10 bases fitting TRBD2. This CDR3 comprises 17 residues. Per germline, CDR1 WSHSY and CDR2 SAAADI. Trimming removed 0 bases from V and 7 bases from J; junction bases left unmatched: 9. CDR3: CASSESSTSGLGNEQFF. CDR3 nucleotide sequence: TGCGCCAGCAGTGAGTCGTCGACTAGCGGGCTTGGGAATGAGCAGTTCTTC.